This entry features one T cell receptor (beta chain) sequence. V was pared by 2 bases and J by 4 bases, with 2 bases of the junction left unmatched. Germline lookup yields CDR1 SGHVS and CDR2 FNYEAQ. This CDR3 has 15 amino acids. This record belongs to a study of T cells in tuberculosis. Each donor contributed about 100,000 T cells on average, unsorted. Libraries were prepared by immunoSEQ multiplex PCR; TCRdb keeps only in-frame clonotypes and omits some of them. The table lists 25,000 to 35,000 clones, approximately 95% of them singletons. V gene TRBV7-6 combines with J gene TRBJ2-3; the match to TRBD2 covers 11 bases. This sequence was found in a donor aged 10-29 years with latent tuberculosis or without tuberculosis infection. The source material was PBMCs. CDR3 sequence (DNA): TGTGCCAGCAGCTTAACTAGCGGGAGCTCAGATACGCAGTATTTT. Its translation is CASSLTSGSSDTQYF.